These 12 T cell receptor beta chains were all obtained from the same sample, sequenced in a study of T-cell memory formation after mild COVID-19 (TCRdb year 2021). Library preparation was by 5' RACE. Sequencing was carried out with an Illumina NovaSeq 6000. TCRdb itself trimmed the public reads at Q25 with fastp, ran MiXCR and retained productive beta chains. Duplicate CDR3 protein sequences are folded into a single record with the most common DNA and genes. This sample gives roughly 550,000 distinct CDR3 sequences in total; about a fifth of them show up just once. Roughly an eighth of the sample is in the top ten clones. Source material: PBMCs or a T cell subset sorted from them (not recorded which). These receptors were obtained from an adult woman who had mild COVID-19 (a few samples of this study predate the infection). The sample titles of this study are shuffled in the database, so cell type and time point are left out; the donor was told from shared clones.

This clonotype was picked up many times. The chain has TRBV18 and TRBJ2-3, with unresolved D. Trimming shortened V by 3 bases and J by 3 bases, and 13 bases separated the two germline ends. This CDR3 has 15 residues. Germline V CDR1 and CDR2: KGHSH, LQKENI. In nucleotides, the CDR3 is TGTGCCAGCTCACCGGAGCTCCTACGTACAGATACGCAGTATTTT. The encoded protein is CASSPELLRTDTQYF.

This clonotype has more than one count but fewer than ten. The chain couples TRBV10-3 to TRBJ1-1; D might be TRBD1 (6 bases). CDR3 size: 14 residues. Between the trimmed V and J ends, which lost 2 bases and 1 base, there was a span of 8 bases. The germline gives CDR1 ENHRY, CDR2 SYGVKD. CDR3 bases: TGTGCCATCAGTGAGGGACAGACGAACACTGAAGCTTTCTTT. It encodes CAISEGQTNTEAFF.

The CDR3 DNA follows: TGTGCCAGCAGCCCTAACCAGGGTCGCTATGGCTACACCTTC. It is translated as CASSPNQGRYGYTF. The chain employs TRBV7-2 and TRBJ1-2; D perhaps matches TRBD1 (5 bases). CDR1 and CDR2 (germline): SGHTA, FQGNSA. This CDR3 contains 14 residues. The V and J ends lost 5 bases and 4 bases respectively, with 14 bases between them.

This clonotype was counted only a few times. The V and J genes are TRBV5-1 and TRBJ2-3; D gene uncertain. Trimming removed 0 bases at V and 4 bases at J, with 6 bases between. Germline assignment: CDR1 SGHRS and CDR2 YFSETQ. This CDR3 has 13 residues. CDR3 residues: CASSLDVPDTQYF. The CDR3 nucleotides are TGCGCCAGCAGCTTGGACGTCCCAGATACGCAGTATTTT.

The gene calls are TRBV15 and TRBJ2-2; D is perhaps TRBD1 (5 bases). Germline V gene lookup returns CDR1 LNHNV and CDR2 YYDKDF (reference sequence). This CDR3 is built from 16 residues. The germline V and J ends were trimmed by 1 base and 0 bases, with 9 bases remaining between them. The CDR3 loop is CATSRADTSNTGELFF. CDR3 coding DNA: TGTGCCACCAGCAGAGCGGACACGTCGAACACCGGGGAGCTGTTTTTT.

This sequence joins TRBV3-1 and TRBJ2-3, with 12 bases identical to TRBD2. This CDR3 has 14 residues. Germline V lookup: CDR1 LGHDT, CDR2 YNNKEL (reference sequence). With 6 bases clipped from V and 4 bases from J, the junction kept 2 bases outside the gene matches. The CDR3 loop is CASRTSGRPDTQYF. The DNA of the CDR3 is TGTGCCAGCAGGACTAGCGGGAGACCAGATACGCAGTATTTT.

V is TRBV30 and J is TRBJ1-2; possible D gene TRBD1, 5 bases. The CDR3 covers 16 residues. The ends were cut back, 1 base at V and 4 bases at J, with 19 bases in the middle. The V gene's germline CDR1 is GTSNPN and CDR2 SVGIG (reference sequence). The CDR3, as DNA: TGTGCCTGGAGTGACGGAATCGAGTGGGGACCCTATGGCTACACCTTC. Translated: CAWSDGIEWGPYGYTF.

This clonotype was counted between two and nine times. The chain carries TRBV2 and TRBJ1-2, with D perhaps matching TRBD1 (6 bases). The CDR3 sequence is 15 residues long. Germline V CDR1 and CDR2: SNHLY, FYNNEI. V lost 3 bases and J 2 bases, leaving 13 bases between the germline ends. For the CDR3, the DNA is TGTGCCAGCAGTGAGGCAGGGGCCTACAACTATGGCTACACCTTC. Its translation: CASSEAGAYNYGYTF. Filled out from reference TRBV2 and TRBJ1-2, the complete variable domain reads EPEVTQTPSHQVTQMGQEVILRCVPISNHLYFYWYRQILGQKVEFLVSFYNNEISEKSEIFDDQFSVERPDGSNFTLKIRSTKLEDSAMYFCASSEAGAYNYGYTFGSGTRLTVV.

The chain links TRBV12-3 or TRBV12-4 to TRBJ2-1; D is unresolved. There are 13 residues in the CDR3. The germline V and J ends were trimmed by 6 bases and 9 bases, with 15 bases remaining between them. Here the CDR3 DNA reads TGTGCCAGCAGCCCCGAGAGCTTTGGTGAGCAGTTCTTC. Its translation: CASSPESFGEQFF.

This clonotype was counted only a few times. The chain links TRBV27 to TRBJ2-3; D is unresolved. Germline values: CDR1 MNHEY, CDR2 SMNVEV (reference sequence). The CDR3 runs to 15 residues. Trimming pared 6 bases from V and 0 bases from J, leaving 13 bases between. CDR3 sequence reads: CASRVLGISTDTQYF. CDR3 DNA sequence: TGTGCCAGCAGGGTGCTGGGGATTAGCACAGATACGCAGTATTTT.

The chain carries TRBV7-2 and TRBJ2-5; 8 nucleotides match TRBD1. V lost 3 bases and J lost 2; bases outside the gene matches: 11. The V gene's germline CDR1 is SGHTA and CDR2 FQGNSA. The CDR3 is made up of 17 amino acids. CDR3 protein: CASSFAGGRGYQETQYF. CDR3 DNA: TGTGCCAGCAGCTTCGCAGGGGGCCGGGGCTATCAAGAGACCCAGTACTTC.

This clonotype was recorded many times. The chain is built from TRBV7-8 and TRBJ1-2, with D unresolved. This CDR3 region has 15 residues. Trimming pared 4 bases from V and 7 bases from J, leaving 19 bases between. CDR1 is SGHVS, CDR2 FQNEAQ, per germline. The CDR3 sequence is CASSYDGVSLSGYTF. The CDR3 region has the DNA TGTGCCAGCAGCTACGACGGAGTCTCTCTCTCTGGCTACACCTTC.